This T cell receptor beta chain was retrieved from a study of blood T cell repertoires in COVID-19. The overall study: From T cells, B-cell-depleted T cells, or PBMCs came the material, which was cDNA or gDNA.

Germline V gene lookup returns CDR1 SGHDT and CDR2 YYEEEE. V lost 4 bases and J 4 bases, leaving 11 bases between the germline ends. The CDR3 spans 13 residues. In the original processing: Nucleated cell number was recorded as an estimate derived from reference gene primer amplification. The assay was immunoSEQ multiplex PCR, and TCRdb's table has in-frame clones only and misses some. Clonal size and the V and J genes are those of that table, whereas D and trimming came from the DNA. The sample carries a few hundred thousand clones, about 89% recorded once. V gene TRBV5-6 combines with J gene TRBJ1-1; a possible D gene is TRBD1 (6 bases). The sequence derives from a young man who had recovered from COVID-19. Sequencing input: peripheral blood. CDR3 residues: CASSPAGVTEAFF. CDR3 DNA: TGTGCCAGCAGCCCCGCAGGGGTCACTGAAGCTTTCTTT.